The 4 T cell receptor beta chains listed next were all sequenced from one sample in a study of graft-versus-host responses after intestinal transplantation. Which antigens these TCRs recognize remains unknown. Only in-frame clones appear in the TCRdb table, and some are missing; sequencing was by immunoSEQ multiplex PCR. The sample consists of some 120,000 clones, about 92% of them appearing once. Sequenced here: unstimulated CD4+ T cells sorted from spleen or lymph node cells, sampled before transplant. The receptors here all came from a human donor who was the organ donor for an intestinal transplant.

The V and J genes are TRBV30 and TRBJ1-5; D remains ambiguous. This CDR3 region has 13 residues. Trimming removed 3 bases at V and 1 base at J, with 7 bases between. Germline V CDR1 and CDR2: GTSNPN, SVGIG (reference sequence). The CDR3 protein is CAWSPDSNQPQHF. The DNA for the CDR3 is TGTGCCTGGAGCCCGGACAGCAATCAGCCCCAGCATTTT.

V gene TRBV19 combines with J gene TRBJ2-3; tentative D call: TRBD1 (6 bases). Trimming pared 8 bases from V and 0 bases from J, leaving 12 bases between. There are 14 residues in the CDR3. The V gene's germline CDR1 is LNHDA and CDR2 SQIVND (reference sequence). CDR3 residues: CASGRTASTDTQYF. The CDR3 bases are TGTGCCAGTGGGCGGACAGCTAGCACAGATACGCAGTATTTT.

The gene calls are TRBV10-3 and TRBJ1-2, with D uncertain. The CDR3 contains 13 residues. Trimming stripped 6 bases from V and 4 bases from J, with 12 bases between. CDR1 is ENHRY and CDR2 is SYGVKD in the germline V gene. The CDR3 DNA is TGTGCCATCAGGCAGGATCAGTCCTATGGCTACACCTTC. Its translation is CAIRQDQSYGYTF.

The V and J genes are TRBV6-4 and TRBJ1-5; the D gene is possibly TRBD1 (6 bases). V was shortened by 8 bases and J by 6 bases, with 14 bases between the two germline ends. From germline, CDR1 is MRHNA and CDR2 SNTAGT. The CDR3 consists of 13 residues. CDR3 protein: CASPTRGSQPQHF. The CDR3 DNA reads as TGTGCCAGCCCTACCAGGGGCAGTCAGCCCCAGCATTTT.